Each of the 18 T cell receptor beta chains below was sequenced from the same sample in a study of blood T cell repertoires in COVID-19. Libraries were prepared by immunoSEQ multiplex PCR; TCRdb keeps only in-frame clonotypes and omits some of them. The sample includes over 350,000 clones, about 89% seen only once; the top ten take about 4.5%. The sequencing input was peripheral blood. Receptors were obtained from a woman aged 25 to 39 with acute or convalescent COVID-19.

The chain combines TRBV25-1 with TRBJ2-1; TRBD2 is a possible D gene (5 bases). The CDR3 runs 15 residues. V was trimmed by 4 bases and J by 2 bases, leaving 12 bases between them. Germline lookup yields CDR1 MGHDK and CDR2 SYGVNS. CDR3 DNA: TGTGCCAGCAGTGGTTTCGGGGAAACCTACAATGAGCAGTTCTTC. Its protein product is CASSGFGETYNEQFF.

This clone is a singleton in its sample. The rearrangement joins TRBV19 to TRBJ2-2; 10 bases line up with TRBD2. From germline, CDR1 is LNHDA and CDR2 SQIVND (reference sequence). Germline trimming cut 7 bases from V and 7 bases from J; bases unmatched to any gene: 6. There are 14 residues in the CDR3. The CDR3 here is CASIQRGGHGELFF. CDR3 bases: TGTGCCAGTATTCAGCGGGGGGGCCACGGGGAGCTGTTTTTT.

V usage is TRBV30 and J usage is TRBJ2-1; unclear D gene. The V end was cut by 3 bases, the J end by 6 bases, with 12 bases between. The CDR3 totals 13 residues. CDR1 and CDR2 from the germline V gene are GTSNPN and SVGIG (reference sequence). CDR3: CAWSASPSNEQFF. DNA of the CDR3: TGTGCCTGGAGCGCGTCTCCATCCAATGAGCAGTTCTTC. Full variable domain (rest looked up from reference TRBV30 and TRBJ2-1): SQTIHQWPATLVQPVGSPLSLECTVEGTSNPNLYWYRQAAGRGLQLLFYSVGIGQISSEVPQNLSASRPQDRQFILSSKKLLLSDSGFYLCAWSASPSNEQFFGPGTRLTVL.

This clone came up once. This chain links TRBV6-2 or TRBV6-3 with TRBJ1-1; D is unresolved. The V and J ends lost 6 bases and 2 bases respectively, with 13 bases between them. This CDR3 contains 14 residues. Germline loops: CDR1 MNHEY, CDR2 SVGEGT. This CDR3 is CASSLDSKNTEAFF. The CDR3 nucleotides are TGTGCCAGCAGCCTAGACTCAAAAAACACTGAAGCTTTCTTT.

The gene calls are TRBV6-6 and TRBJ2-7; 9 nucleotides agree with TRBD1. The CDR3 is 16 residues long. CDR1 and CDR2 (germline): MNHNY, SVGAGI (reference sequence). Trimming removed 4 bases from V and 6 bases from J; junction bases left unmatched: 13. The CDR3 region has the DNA TGTGCCAGCAGTTCCCAAATCCTCACAGGGGGCAGCGAGCAGTACTTC. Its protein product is CASSSQILTGGSEQYF.

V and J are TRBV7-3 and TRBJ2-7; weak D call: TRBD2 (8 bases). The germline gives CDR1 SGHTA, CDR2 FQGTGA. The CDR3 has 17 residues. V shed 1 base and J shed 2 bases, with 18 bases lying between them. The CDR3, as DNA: TGTGCCAGCAGCTTAAACCGCGGGGGGACAGATCCCTACGAGCAGTACTTC. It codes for CASSLNRGGTDPYEQYF.

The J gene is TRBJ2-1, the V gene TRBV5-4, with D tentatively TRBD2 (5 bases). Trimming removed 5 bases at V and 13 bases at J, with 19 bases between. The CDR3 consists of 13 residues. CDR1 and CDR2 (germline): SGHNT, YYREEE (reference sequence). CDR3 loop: CASRSAEVRLQFF. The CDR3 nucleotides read TGTGCCAGCAGGTCGGCGGAGGTTAGACTTCAGTTCTTC. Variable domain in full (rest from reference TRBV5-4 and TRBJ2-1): ETGVTQSPTHLIKTRGQQVTLRCSSQSGHNTVSWYQQALGQGPQFIFQYYREEENGRGNFPPRFSGLQFPNYSSELNVNALELDDSALYLCASRSAEVRLQFFGPGTRLTVL.

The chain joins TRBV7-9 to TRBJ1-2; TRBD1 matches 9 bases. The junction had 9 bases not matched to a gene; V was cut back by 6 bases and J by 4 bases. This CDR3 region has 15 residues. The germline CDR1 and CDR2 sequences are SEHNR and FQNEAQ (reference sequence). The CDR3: CASRSGQGRFYGYTF. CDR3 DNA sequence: TGTGCCAGCAGATCGGGACAGGGACGATTCTATGGCTACACCTTC.

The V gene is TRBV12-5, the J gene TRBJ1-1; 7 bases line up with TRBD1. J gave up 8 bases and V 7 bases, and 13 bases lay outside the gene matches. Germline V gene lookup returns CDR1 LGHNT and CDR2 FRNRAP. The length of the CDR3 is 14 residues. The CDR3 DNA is TGTGCTAGTGTACTCACCGGGACAGCCAGCGAAGCTTTCTTT. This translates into CASVLTGTASEAFF. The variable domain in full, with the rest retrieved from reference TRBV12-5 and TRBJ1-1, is DARVTQTPRHKVTEMGQEVTMRCQPILGHNTVFWYRQTMMQGLELLAYFRNRAPLDDSGMPKDRFSAEMPDATLATLKIQPSEPRDSAVYFCASVLTGTASEAFFGQGTRLTVV.

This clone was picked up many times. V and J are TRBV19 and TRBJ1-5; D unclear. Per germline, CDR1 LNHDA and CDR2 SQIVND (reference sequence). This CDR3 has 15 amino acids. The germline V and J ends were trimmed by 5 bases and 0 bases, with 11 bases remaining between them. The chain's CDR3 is CASSLQSISNQPQHF. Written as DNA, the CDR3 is TGTGCCAGTAGTCTTCAATCTATTAGCAATCAGCCCCAGCATTTT.

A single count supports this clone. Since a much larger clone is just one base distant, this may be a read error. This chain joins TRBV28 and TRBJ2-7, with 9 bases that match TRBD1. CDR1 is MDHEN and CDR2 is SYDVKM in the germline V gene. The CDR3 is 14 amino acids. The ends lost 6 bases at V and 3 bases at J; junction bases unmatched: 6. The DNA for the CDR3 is TGTGCCAGCAGCTCCGGGACAGGGTACTACGAGCAGTACTTC. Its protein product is CASSSGTGYYEQYF.

The CDR3 bases are TGTGCCAGCAGCGTAGGAGGGATTCACACTGAAGCTTTCTTT. This encodes CASSVGGIHTEAFF. The chain has TRBV9 and TRBJ1-1, with D uncertain. V lost 0 bases and J 3 bases, leaving 9 bases between the germline ends. Per the germline V gene, CDR1 is SGDLS and CDR2 is YYNGEE. The CDR3 runs 14 residues.

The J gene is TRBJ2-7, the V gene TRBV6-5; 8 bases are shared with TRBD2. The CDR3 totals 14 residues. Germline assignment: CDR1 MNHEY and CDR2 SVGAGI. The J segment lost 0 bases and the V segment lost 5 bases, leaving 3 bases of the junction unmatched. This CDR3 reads CASSPGGGSYEQYF. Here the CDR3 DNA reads TGTGCCAGCAGTCCGGGGGGGGGCTCCTACGAGCAGTACTTC.

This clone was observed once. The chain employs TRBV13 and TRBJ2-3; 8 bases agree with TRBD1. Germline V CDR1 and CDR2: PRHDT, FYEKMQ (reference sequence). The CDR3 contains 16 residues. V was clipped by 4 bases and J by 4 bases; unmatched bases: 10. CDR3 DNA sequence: TGTGCCAGCAGCTCACGCAGGACAGGGATCCCAGATACGCAGTATTTT. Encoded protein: CASSSRRTGIPDTQYF.

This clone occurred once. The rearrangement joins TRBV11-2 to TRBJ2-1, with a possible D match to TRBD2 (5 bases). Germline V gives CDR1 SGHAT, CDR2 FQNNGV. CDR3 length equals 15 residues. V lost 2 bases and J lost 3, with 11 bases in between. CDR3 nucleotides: TGTGCCAGCAGCTTACGAGGGTATGGCTACAATGAGCAGTTCTTC. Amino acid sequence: CASSLRGYGYNEQFF.

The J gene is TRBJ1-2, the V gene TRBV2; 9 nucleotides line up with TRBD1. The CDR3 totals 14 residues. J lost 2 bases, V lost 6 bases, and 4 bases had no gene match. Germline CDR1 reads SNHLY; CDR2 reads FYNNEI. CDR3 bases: TGTGCCAGCAGCCTGGACAGGGGCAACTATGGCTACACCTTC. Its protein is CASSLDRGNYGYTF.

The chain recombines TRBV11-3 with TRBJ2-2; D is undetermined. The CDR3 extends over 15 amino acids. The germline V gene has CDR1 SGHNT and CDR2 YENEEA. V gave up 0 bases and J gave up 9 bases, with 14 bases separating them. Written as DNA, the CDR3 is TGTGCCAGCAGCTTAGATGGCAGGCCGGCTCGGGAGCTGTTTTTT. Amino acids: CASSLDGRPARELFF. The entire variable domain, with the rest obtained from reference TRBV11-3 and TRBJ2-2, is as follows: EAGVVQSPRYKIIEKKQPVAFWCNPISGHNTLYWYLQNLGQGPELLIRYENEEAVDDSQLPKDRFSAERLKGVDSTLKIQPAELGDSAVYLCASSLDGRPARELFFGEGSRLTVL.

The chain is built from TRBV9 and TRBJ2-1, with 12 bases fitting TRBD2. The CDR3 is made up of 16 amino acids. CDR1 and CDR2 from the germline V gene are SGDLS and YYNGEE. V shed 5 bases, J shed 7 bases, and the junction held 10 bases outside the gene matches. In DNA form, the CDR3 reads TGTGCCAGCAGTGACTCACTAGCGGGGGGTCCAAATGAGCAGTTCTTC. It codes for CASSDSLAGGPNEQFF.